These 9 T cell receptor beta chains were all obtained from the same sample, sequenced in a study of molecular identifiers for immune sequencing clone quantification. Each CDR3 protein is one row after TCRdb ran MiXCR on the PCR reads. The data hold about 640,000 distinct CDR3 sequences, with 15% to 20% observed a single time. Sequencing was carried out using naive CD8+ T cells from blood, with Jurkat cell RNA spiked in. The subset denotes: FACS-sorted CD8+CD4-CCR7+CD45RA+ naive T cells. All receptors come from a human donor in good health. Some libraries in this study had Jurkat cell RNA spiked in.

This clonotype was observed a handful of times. In DNA form, the CDR3 reads TGTGCCTGGAGCTTGACAGGGGGAGTGCAAGAGACCCAGTACTTC. Protein product: CAWSLTGGVQETQYF. J is TRBJ2-5 and V is TRBV30, with 9 positions matching TRBD1. Per germline, CDR1 GTSNPN and CDR2 SVGIG (reference sequence). Trimming removed 3 bases from V and 2 bases from J; junction bases left unmatched: 7. The CDR3 loop spans 15 amino acids.

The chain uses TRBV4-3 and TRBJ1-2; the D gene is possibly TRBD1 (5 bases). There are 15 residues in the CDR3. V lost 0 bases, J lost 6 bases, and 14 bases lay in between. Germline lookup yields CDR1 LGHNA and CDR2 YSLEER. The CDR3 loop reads CASSQEAGGADGYTF. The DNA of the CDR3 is TGCGCCAGCAGCCAAGAGGCAGGAGGGGCAGATGGCTACACCTTC.

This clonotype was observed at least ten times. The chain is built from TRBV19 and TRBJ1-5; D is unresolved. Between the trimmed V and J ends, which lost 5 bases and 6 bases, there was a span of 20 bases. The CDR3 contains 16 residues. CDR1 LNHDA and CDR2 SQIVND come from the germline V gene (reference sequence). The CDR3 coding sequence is TGTGCCAGTAGTTTAACCACTCGGGGTTCAGGTCAGCCCCAGCATTTT. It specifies CASSLTTRGSGQPQHF. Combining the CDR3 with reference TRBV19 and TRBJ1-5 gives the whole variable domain DGGITQSPKYLFRKEGQNVTLSCEQNLNHDAMYWYRQDPGQGLRLIYYSQIVNDFQKGDIAEGYSVSREKKESFPLTVTSAQKNPTAFYLCASSLTTRGSGQPQHFGDGTRLSIL.

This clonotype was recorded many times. CDR3 residues: CASSHRDFKEKLFF. In nucleotides, the CDR3 is TGTGCCAGCAGTCACCGGGACTTCAAGGAAAAACTGTTTTTT. This rearrangement joins TRBV5-6 to TRBJ1-4, with a weak D call TRBD1 (5 bases). V lost 5 bases and J 8 bases, leaving 16 bases between the germline ends. The CDR3 totals 14 residues. In germline, CDR1 is SGHDT, CDR2 YYEEEE.

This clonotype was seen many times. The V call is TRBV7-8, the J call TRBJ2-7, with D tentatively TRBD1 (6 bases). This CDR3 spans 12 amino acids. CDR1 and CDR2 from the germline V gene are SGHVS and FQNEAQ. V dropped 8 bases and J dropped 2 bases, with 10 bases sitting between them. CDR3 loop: CASAGVTYEQYF. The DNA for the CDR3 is TGTGCCAGCGCAGGGGTTACCTACGAGCAGTACTTC.

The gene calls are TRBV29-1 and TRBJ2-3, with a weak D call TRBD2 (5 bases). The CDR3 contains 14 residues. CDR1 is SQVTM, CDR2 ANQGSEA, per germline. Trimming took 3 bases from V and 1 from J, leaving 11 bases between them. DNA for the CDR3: TGCAGCGTTGATTGGCTGCGGGGCACAGATACGCAGTATTTT. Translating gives CSVDWLRGTDTQYF.

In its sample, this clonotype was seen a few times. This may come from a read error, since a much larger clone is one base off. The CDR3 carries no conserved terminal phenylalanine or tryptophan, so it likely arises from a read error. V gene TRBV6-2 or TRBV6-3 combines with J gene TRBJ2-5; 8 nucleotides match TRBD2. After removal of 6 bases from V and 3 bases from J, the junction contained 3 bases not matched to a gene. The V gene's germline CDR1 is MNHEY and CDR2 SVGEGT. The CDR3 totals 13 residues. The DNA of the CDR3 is TGTGCCAGCAGACTAGCGGAGGAAGAGACCCAGTACTCC. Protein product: CASRLAEEETQYS.

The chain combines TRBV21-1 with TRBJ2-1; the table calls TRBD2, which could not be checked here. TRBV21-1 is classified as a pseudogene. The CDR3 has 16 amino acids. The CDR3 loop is CASSKDPSGSYNEQFF. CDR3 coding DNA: TGTGCCAGCAGCAAAGACCCTAGCGGGAGTTACAATGAGCAGTTCTTC.

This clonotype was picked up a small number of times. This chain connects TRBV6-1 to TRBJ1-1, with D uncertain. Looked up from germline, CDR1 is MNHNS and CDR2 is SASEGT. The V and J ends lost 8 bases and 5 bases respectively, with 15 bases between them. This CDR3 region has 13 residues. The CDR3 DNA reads TGTGCCAGCGGTCACATAACCGGTACTGAAGCTTTCTTT. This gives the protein CASGHITGTEAFF.